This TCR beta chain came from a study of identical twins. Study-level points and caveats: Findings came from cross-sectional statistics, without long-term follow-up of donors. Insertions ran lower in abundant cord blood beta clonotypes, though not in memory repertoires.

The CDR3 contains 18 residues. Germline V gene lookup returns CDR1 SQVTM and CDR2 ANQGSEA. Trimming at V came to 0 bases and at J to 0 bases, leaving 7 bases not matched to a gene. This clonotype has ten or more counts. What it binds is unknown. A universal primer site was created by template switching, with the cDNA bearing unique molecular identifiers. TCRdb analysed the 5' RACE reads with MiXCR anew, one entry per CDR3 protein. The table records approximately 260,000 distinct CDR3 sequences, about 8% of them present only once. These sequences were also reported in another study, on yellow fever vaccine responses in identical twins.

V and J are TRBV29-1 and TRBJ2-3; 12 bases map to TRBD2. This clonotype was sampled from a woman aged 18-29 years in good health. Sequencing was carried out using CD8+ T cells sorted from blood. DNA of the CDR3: TGCAGCGTTGAAGATCTAGGGACTAGCGGGCGAAGCACAGATACGCAGTATTTT. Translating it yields CSVEDLGTSGRSTDTQYF.